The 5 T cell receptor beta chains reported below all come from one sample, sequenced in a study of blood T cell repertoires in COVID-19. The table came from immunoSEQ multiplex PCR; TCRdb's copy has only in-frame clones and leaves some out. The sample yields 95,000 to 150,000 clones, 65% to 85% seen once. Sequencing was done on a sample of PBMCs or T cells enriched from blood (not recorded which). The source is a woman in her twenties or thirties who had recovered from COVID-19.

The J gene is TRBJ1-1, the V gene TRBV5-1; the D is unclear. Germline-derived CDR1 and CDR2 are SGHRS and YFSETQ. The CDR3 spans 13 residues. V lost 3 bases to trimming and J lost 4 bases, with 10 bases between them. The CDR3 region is CASSSNSGTEAFF. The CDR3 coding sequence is TGCGCCAGCAGCTCCAACAGTGGCACTGAAGCTTTCTTT.

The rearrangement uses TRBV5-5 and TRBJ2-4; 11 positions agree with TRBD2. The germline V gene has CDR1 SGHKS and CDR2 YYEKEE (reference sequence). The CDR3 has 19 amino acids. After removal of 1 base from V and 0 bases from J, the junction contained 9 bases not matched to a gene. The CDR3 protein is CASSLFVTSGKGAKNIQYF. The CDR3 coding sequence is TGTGCCAGCAGCTTGTTCGTGACTAGCGGGAAGGGAGCCAAAAACATTCAGTACTTC.

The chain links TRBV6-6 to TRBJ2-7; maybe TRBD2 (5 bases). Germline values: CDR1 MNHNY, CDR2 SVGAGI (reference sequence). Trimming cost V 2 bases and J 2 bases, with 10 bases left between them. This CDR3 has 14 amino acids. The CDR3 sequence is CASSYGEIAYEQYF. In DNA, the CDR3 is TGTGCCAGCAGTTACGGGGAGATCGCCTACGAGCAGTACTTC.

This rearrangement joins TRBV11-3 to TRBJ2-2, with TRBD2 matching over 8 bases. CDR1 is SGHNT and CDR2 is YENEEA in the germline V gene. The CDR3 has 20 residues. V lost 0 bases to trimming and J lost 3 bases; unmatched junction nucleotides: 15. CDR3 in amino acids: CASSLDFLGSTSAHTGELFF. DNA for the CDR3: TGTGCCAGCAGCTTAGATTTTCTAGGTTCGACTAGCGCCCACACCGGGGAGCTGTTTTTT.

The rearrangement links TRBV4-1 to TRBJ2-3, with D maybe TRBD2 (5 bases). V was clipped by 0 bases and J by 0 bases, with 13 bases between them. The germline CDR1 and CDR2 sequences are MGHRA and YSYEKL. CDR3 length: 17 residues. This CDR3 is CASSQEEQRSSTDTQYF. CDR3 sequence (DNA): TGCGCCAGCAGCCAAGAGGAACAGCGGTCTAGCACAGATACGCAGTATTTT.